This T cell receptor (beta chain) was identified during a study of blood T cell repertoires in COVID-19. Study information: The United States, Italy and Spain supplied acute and convalescent COVID-19 samples. Sample material is recorded as cDNA or gDNA derived from T cells, B-cell-depleted T cells, or PBMCs.

In the original workflow: Amplified reference gene primers provided the basis for estimating nucleated cell counts. The repertoire was sequenced with immunoSEQ multiplex PCR; TCRdb's copy has only in-frame clones and lacks some. The V and J calls and clone size are taken from that table; D and trimming were inferred from the DNA. The repertoire holds roughly 80,000 clones, with more than 75% as singletons. There are 14 residues in the CDR3. Trimming removed 0 bases from V and 0 bases from J, with 7 bases in between. Germline CDR1 reads SGDLS; CDR2 reads YYNGEE. The TCR sequence derives from a human donor in a cohort sampled during active COVID-19. Input material: peripheral blood. The chain carries TRBV9 and TRBJ2-7; D ambiguous. The CDR3 region is CASSVVGSSYEQYF. In nucleotides, the CDR3 is TGTGCCAGCAGCGTAGTGGGCAGCTCCTACGAGCAGTACTTC.